The present T cell receptor (beta chain) was sequenced within a study of T cells in Graves' hyperthyroidism and ophthalmopathy. RNA transcripts provided the source from which TCR beta CDR3 regions were amplified. The study used the HTBI primer set for a first-round RT-PCR of the TCR CDR3. TCRdb itself ran the multiplex PCR reads through MiXCR, one entry per CDR3 protein. This table has 500,000 to 800,000 distinct CDR3 sequences, approximately 14% appearing once. This clonotype was counted between two and nine times. The CDR3 is 14 residues long. Germline V gene sequence: CDR1 KGHDR, CDR2 SFDVKD. V was clipped by 9 bases and J by 8 bases; unmatched bases: 10.

The sequence was collected from a woman aged 45-60 years with Graves' ophthalmopathy. Sequencing was done on a sample of blood. The rearrangement uses TRBV24-1 and TRBJ2-1; 9 bases agree with TRBD1. The CDR3 reads CATGPRDRVHEQFF. In DNA, the CDR3 is TGTGCCACCGGACCCCGGGACAGGGTCCATGAGCAGTTCTTC.